One sample yielded the 10 T cell receptor beta chains listed below, sequenced in a study of blood T cell repertoires in COVID-19. TCRdb keeps only in-frame clones here, not all; method: immunoSEQ multiplex PCR. The sample lists 500,000 or so clones, roughly nine tenths seen once, with under 0.85% in the top ten. The sequenced sample was PBMCs or T cells enriched from blood (not recorded which). The source is a woman aged 18-35 years who had recovered from COVID-19.

The chain recombines TRBV30 with TRBJ1-4; D remains ambiguous. CDR3 length: 14 residues. Germline CDR1 is GTSNPN and CDR2 is SVGIG (reference sequence). V was cut by 0 bases and J by 3 bases, with 8 bases left in between. The CDR3 coding sequence is TGTGCCTGGAGTGTGGATCAGGCTAATGAAAAACTGTTTTTT. Its translation: CAWSVDQANEKLFF.

The chain combines TRBV19 with TRBJ2-7; D possibly corresponds to TRBD2 (6 bases). Deletions cut 5 bases from V and 5 bases from J, with 19 bases between. The CDR3 length is 15 residues. Germline V gene lookup returns CDR1 LNHDA and CDR2 SQIVND (reference sequence). The chain's CDR3 is CASSASGSTDHEQYF. The CDR3 DNA is TGTGCCAGTAGTGCCTCCGGGAGTACCGACCACGAGCAGTACTTC.

This clone was picked up one time. The gene calls are TRBV30 and TRBJ2-7, with 7 bases identical to TRBD1. The V gene end was trimmed by 2 bases and the J gene end by 5 bases; junction bases not matched to a gene: 15. Germline lookup yields CDR1 GTSNPN and CDR2 SVGIG (reference sequence). CDR3 length: 16 amino acids. CDR3 amino acids: CAWSKGIRQGVHEQYF. CDR3 nucleotide sequence: TGTGCCTGGAGTAAGGGCATTAGACAGGGTGTCCACGAGCAGTACTTC. The full variable domain, its missing parts supplied by reference TRBV30 and TRBJ2-7, is SQTIHQWPATLVQPVGSPLSLECTVEGTSNPNLYWYRQAAGRGLQLLFYSVGIGQISSEVPQNLSASRPQDRQFILSSKKLLLSDSGFYLCAWSKGIRQGVHEQYFGPGTRLTVT.

The chain uses TRBV6-5 and TRBJ2-1, with a possible D match to TRBD1 (6 bases). The germline gives CDR1 MNHEY, CDR2 SVGAGI. The V and J ends lost 9 bases and 0 bases respectively, with 9 bases between them. This CDR3 contains 13 residues. The CDR3 region has the DNA TGTGCCAGTGGACAGAGCTCCTACAATGAGCAGTTCTTC. This encodes CASGQSSYNEQFF.

The genes are TRBV7-9 and TRBJ2-1; perhaps TRBD1 as D (5 bases). CDR1 is SEHNR and CDR2 is FQNEAQ in the germline V gene (reference sequence). V lost 5 bases, J lost 3 bases, and 14 bases lay in between. The CDR3 sequence is 15 residues long. The CDR3: CASSPAQAIYNEQFF. Written as DNA, the CDR3 is TGTGCCAGCAGCCCCGCACAGGCTATCTACAATGAGCAGTTCTTC.

The J gene is TRBJ2-3, the V gene TRBV5-1; 8 nucleotides line up with TRBD1. With V trimmed by 4 bases and J by 7 bases, 17 bases remained unmatched. CDR3 length equals 17 residues. Per germline, CDR1 SGHRS and CDR2 YFSETQ. CDR3 DNA: TGCGCCAGCAGCCCTGTCCGGGACAGGATTAATTTAAATACGCAGTATTTT. It yields the protein CASSPVRDRINLNTQYF. Complete variable domain (other parts from reference TRBV5-1 and TRBJ2-3): KAGVTQTPRYLIKTRGQQVTLSCSPISGHRSVSWYQQTPGQGLQFLFEYFSETQRNKGNFPGRFSGRQFSNSRSEMNVSTLELGDSALYLCASSPVRDRINLNTQYFGPGTRLTVL.

This clone was picked up one time. The V and J genes are TRBV12-5 and TRBJ1-1, with no clear D. V lost 4 bases and J 5 bases, leaving 11 bases between the germline ends. Germline CDR1 and CDR2: LGHNT and FRNRAP. This CDR3 comprises 13 residues. The CDR3 reads CASGSKRETEAFF. The CDR3 coding sequence is TGTGCTAGTGGTTCCAAGCGGGAGACTGAAGCTTTCTTT.

V usage is TRBV15 and J usage is TRBJ2-3; 7 nucleotides align to TRBD2. This CDR3 comprises 17 residues. From germline, CDR1 is LNHNV and CDR2 YYDKDF (reference sequence). V dropped 0 bases and J dropped 2; count of bases not matched to a gene: 8. CDR3 nucleotide sequence: TGTGCCACCAGCAGAGATGTGACGGGGGGAATCACAGATACGCAGTATTTT. It specifies CATSRDVTGGITDTQYF.

This sequence joins TRBV19 and TRBJ1-2; D is possibly TRBD1 (5 bases). This CDR3 spans 13 amino acids. CDR1 and CDR2 (germline): LNHDA, SQIVND (reference sequence). The V end lost 0 bases, the J end lost 8 bases, and 10 bases lay between the germline ends. The CDR3 bases are TGTGCCAGTAGTATAGACAGGGTTGAAGGCTACACCTTC. Encoded protein: CASSIDRVEGYTF.

The chain uses TRBV27 and TRBJ1-2; D unresolved. Between the trimmed V and J ends, which lost 3 bases and 4 bases, there was a span of 9 bases. The CDR3 is 13 residues long. In germline, CDR1 is MNHEY, CDR2 SMNVEV (reference sequence). The CDR3 DNA follows: TGTGCCAGCAGTTTCGGGGTTAGCTATGGCTACACCTTC. This sequence encodes CASSFGVSYGYTF.